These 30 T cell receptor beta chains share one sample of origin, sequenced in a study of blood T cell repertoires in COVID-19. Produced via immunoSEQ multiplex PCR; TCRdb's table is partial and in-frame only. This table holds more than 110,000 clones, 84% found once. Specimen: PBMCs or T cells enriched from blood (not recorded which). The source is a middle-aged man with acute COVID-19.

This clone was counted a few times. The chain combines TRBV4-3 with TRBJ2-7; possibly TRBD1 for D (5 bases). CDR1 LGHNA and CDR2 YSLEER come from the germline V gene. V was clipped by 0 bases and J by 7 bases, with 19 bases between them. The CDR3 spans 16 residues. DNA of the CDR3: TGCGCCAGCAGCCAAGATAAGGGGCTGACCCTAGGAGAGCAGTACTTC. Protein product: CASSQDKGLTLGEQYF.

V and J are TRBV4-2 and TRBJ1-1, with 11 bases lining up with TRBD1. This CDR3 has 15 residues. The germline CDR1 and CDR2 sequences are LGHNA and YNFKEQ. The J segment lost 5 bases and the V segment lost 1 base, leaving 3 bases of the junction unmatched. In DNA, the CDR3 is TGTGCCAGCAGCCAAGTCAGGGACAGGGGGACTGAAGCTTTCTTT. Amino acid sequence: CASSQVRDRGTEAFF.

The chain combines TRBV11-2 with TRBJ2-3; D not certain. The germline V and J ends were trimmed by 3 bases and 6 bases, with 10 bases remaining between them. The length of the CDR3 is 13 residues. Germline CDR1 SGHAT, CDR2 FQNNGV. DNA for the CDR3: TGTGCCAGCAGCTTCGGGTCCGGGGATACGCAGTATTTT. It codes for CASSFGSGDTQYF. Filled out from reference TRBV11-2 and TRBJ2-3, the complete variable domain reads EAGVAQSPRYKIIEKRQSVAFWCNPISGHATLYWYQQILGQGPKLLIQFQNNGVVDDSQLPKDRFSAERLKGVDSTLKIQPAKLEDSAVYLCASSFGSGDTQYFGPGTRLTVL.

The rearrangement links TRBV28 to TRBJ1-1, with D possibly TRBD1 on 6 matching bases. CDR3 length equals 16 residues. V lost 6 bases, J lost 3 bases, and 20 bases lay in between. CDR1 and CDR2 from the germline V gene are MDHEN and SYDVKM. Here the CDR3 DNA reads TGTGCCAGCAGGACAGGCGGGGGCCGGGTCGACACTGAAGCTTTCTTT. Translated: CASRTGGGRVDTEAFF.

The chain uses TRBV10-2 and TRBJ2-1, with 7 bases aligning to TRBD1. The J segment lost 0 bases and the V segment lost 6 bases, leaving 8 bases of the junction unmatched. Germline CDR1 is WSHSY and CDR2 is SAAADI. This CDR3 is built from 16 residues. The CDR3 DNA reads TGCGCCAGCAGAGACCCGGGACAGAGCTCCTACAATGAGCAGTTCTTC. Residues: CASRDPGQSSYNEQFF.

This CDR3 reads CASNIMGGNTIYF. Written as DNA, the CDR3 is TGTGCCAGTAATATTATGGGCGGAAACACCATATATTTT. The genes are TRBV19 and TRBJ1-3; D is uncertain. Germline V lookup: CDR1 LNHDA, CDR2 SQIVND (reference sequence). This CDR3 has 13 residues. V lost 7 bases to trimming and J lost 4 bases, with 11 bases between them.

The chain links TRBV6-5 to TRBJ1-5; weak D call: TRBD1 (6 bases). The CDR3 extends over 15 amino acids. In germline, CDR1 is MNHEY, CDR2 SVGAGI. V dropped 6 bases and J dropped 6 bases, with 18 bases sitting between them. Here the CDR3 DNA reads TGTGCCAGCAGACCTCGCGGGGGGCAGGGTCAGCCCCAGCATTTT. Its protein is CASRPRGGQGQPQHF.

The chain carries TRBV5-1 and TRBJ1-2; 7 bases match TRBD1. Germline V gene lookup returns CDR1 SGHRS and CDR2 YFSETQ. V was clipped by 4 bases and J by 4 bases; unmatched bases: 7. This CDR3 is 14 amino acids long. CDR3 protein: CASSPTTGSYGYTF. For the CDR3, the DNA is TGCGCCAGCAGCCCAACGACAGGGAGCTATGGCTACACCTTC. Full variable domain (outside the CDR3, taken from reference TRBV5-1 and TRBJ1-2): KAGVTQTPRYLIKTRGQQVTLSCSPISGHRSVSWYQQTPGQGLQFLFEYFSETQRNKGNFPGRFSGRQFSNSRSEMNVSTLELGDSALYLCASSPTTGSYGYTFGSGTRLTVV.

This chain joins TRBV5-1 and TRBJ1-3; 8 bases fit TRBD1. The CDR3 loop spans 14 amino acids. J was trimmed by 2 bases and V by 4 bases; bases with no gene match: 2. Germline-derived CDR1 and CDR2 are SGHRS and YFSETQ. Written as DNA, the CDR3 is TGCGCCAGCAGCGGGACAGGTACTGGAAACACCATATATTTT. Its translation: CASSGTGTGNTIYF.

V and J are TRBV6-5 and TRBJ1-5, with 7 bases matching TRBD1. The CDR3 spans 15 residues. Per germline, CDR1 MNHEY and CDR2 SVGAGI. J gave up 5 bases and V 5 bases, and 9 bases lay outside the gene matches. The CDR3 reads CASSTQGISDQPQHF. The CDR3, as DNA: TGTGCCAGCAGTACACAGGGGATTAGTGATCAGCCCCAGCATTTT.

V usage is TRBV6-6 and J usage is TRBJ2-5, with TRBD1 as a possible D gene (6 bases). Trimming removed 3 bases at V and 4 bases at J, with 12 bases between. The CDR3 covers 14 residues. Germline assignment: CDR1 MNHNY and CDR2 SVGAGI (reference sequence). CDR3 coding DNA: TGTGCCAGCAGTTATCAGCAGGGGCGAGAGACCCAGTACTTC. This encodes CASSYQQGRETQYF.

As DNA, the CDR3 is TGTGCCAGCAGTCCCAATTTGACAGGGAGCGAGCAGTACTTC. Translation: CASSPNLTGSEQYF. The V and J genes are TRBV6-1 and TRBJ2-7, with TRBD1 matching 7 bases. This CDR3 contains 14 residues. Per the germline V gene, CDR1 is MNHNS and CDR2 is SASEGT. J lost 6 bases, V lost 5 bases, and 10 bases had no gene match.

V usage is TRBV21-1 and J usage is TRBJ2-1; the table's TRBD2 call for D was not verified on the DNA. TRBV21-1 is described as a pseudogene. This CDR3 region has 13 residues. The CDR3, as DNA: TGTGCCAGCAGCAAGAGGAGGTACAATGAGCAGTTCTTC. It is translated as CASSKRRYNEQFF.

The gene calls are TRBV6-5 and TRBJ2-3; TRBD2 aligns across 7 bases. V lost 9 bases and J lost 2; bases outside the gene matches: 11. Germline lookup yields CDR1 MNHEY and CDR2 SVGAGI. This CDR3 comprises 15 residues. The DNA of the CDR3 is TGTGCCAGTCAGGGCGGCGGGGGTTTCACAGATACGCAGTATTTT. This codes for CASQGGGGFTDTQYF.

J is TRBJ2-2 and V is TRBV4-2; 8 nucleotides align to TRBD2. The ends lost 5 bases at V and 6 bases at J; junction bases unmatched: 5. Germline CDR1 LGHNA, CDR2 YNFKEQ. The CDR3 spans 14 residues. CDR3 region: CASSSSGGAGELFF. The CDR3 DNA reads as TGTGCCAGCAGCTCGTCGGGGGGGGCCGGGGAGCTGTTTTTT.

The CDR3 coding sequence is TGTGCCAGCAGCTTCTTGGTACAGGGGGACGGGGAGCTGTTTTTT. Translated, it gives CASSFLVQGDGELFF. The chain is built from TRBV5-8 and TRBJ2-2, with 8 bases aligning to TRBD1. CDR1 is SGHTS, CDR2 YDEGEE, per germline. The CDR3 spans 15 residues. V was pared by 2 bases and J by 7 bases, with 7 bases of the junction left unmatched.

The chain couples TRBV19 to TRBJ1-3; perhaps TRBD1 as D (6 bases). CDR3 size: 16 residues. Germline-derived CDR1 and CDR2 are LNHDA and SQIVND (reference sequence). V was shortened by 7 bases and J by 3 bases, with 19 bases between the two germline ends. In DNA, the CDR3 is TGTGCCAGTACCCCCATACTGGGGGCCAGTGGAAACACCATATATTTT. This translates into CASTPILGASGNTIYF.

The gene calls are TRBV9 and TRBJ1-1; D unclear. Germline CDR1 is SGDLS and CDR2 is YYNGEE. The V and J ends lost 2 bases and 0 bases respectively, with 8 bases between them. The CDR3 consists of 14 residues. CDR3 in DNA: TGTGCCAGCAGCGTCGTCGGGGTGAACACTGAAGCTTTCTTT. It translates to CASSVVGVNTEAFF.

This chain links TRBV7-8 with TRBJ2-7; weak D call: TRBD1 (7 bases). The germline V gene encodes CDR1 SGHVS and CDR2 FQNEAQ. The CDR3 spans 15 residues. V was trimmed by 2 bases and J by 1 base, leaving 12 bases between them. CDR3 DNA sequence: TGTGCCAGCAGCTTATCGACAGGGACTTCCTACGAGCAGTACTTC. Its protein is CASSLSTGTSYEQYF.

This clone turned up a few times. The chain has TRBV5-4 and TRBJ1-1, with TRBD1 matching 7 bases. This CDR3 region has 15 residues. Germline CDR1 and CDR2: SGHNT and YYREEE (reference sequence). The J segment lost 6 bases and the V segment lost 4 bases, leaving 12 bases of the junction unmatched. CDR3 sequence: CASSNNRGLNAEAFF. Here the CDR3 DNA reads TGTGCCAGCAGCAACAACAGGGGCCTCAATGCTGAAGCTTTCTTT.

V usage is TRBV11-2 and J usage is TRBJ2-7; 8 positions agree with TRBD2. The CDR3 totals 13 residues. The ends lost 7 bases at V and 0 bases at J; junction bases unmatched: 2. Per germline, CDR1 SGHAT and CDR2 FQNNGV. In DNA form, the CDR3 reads TGTGCCAGCACGGGGGGGGGCTCCTACGAGCAGTACTTC. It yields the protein CASTGGGSYEQYF.

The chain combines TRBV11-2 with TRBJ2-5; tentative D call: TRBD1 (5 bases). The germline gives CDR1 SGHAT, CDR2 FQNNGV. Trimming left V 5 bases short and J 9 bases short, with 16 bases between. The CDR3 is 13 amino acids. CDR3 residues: CASSLQQVLAQYF. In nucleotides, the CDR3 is TGTGCCAGCAGCCTCCAACAGGTCCTGGCCCAGTACTTC.

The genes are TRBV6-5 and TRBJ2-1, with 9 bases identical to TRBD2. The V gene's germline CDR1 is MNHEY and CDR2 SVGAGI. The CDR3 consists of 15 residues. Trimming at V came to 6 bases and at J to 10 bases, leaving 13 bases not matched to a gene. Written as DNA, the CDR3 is TGTGCCAGCAGACGGGCGGGAGGGCCGGAAAACGAGCAGTTCTTC. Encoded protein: CASRRAGGPENEQFF.

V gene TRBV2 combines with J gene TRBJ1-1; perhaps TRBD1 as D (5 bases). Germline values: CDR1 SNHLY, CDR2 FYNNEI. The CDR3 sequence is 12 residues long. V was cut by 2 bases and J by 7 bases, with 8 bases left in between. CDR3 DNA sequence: TGTGCCAGCAGTGAACAGGGAAATGAAGCTTTCTTT. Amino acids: CASSEQGNEAFF.

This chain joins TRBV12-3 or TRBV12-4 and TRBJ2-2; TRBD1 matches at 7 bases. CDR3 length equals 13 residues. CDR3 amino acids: CVSGQPYTGELFF. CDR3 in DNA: TGTGTTTCGGGACAGCCTTACACCGGGGAGCTGTTTTTT.

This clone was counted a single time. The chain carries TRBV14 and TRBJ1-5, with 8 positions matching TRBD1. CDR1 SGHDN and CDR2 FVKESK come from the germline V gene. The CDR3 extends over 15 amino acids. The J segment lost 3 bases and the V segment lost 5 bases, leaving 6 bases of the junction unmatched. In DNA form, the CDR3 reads TGTGCCAGCAGCTCAGACAGGGGCGCCAATCAGCCCCAGCATTTT. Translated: CASSSDRGANQPQHF.

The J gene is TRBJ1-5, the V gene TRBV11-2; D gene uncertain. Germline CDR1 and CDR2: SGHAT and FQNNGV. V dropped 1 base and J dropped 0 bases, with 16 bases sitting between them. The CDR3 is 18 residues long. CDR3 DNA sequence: TGTGCCAGCAGCTTAGGGCGGACGGGGTACTATAGCAATCAGCCCCAGCATTTT. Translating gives CASSLGRTGYYSNQPQHF.

As DNA, the CDR3 is TGTGCCAGCAGCGTCCCGGGACAGAGATATGGCTACACCTTC. This codes for CASSVPGQRYGYTF. The chain carries TRBV7-2 and TRBJ1-2, with TRBD1 matching over 7 bases. V lost 5 bases to trimming and J lost 5 bases; unmatched junction nucleotides: 8. Germline V gene lookup returns CDR1 SGHTA and CDR2 FQGNSA. This CDR3 has 14 amino acids.

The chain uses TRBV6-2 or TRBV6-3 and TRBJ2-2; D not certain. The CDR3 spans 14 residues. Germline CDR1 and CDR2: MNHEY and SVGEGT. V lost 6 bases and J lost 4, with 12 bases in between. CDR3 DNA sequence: TGTGCCAGCAGCCGCCCCCCGGGCACCGGGGAGCTGTTTTTT. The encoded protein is CASSRPPGTGELFF.

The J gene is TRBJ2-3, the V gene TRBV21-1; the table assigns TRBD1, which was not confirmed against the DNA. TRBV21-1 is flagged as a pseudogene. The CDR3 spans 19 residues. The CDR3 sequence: CASSKVGNRTGTSTDTQYF. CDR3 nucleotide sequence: TGTGCCAGCAGCAAAGTAGGGAATAGGACAGGAACTAGCACAGATACGCAGTATTTT.